Each of the 24 T cell receptor beta chains below was sequenced from the same sample in a study of blood T cell repertoires in COVID-19. Sequencing was performed with immunoSEQ multiplex PCR; in TCRdb, only in-frame clones are kept and a portion is missing. The sample lists more than 250,000 clones; roughly 87% were seen once. Sequencing used peripheral blood. Receptors originate from a man in his fifties or sixties with active or convalescent COVID-19.

This clone was found once. The chain couples TRBV7-9 to TRBJ1-3, with D maybe TRBD1 (6 bases). Germline CDR1 and CDR2: SEHNR and FQNEAQ (reference sequence). Trimming shortened V by 3 bases and J by 2 bases, and 8 bases separated the two germline ends. This CDR3 has 14 amino acids. The CDR3 sequence is CASSFEGAGNTIYF. The CDR3 DNA reads TGTGCCAGCAGCTTCGAGGGGGCTGGAAACACCATATATTTT.

CDR3 in amino acids: CASSANRMGATEAFF. DNA of the CDR3: TGTGCCAGCAGCGCAAATAGGATGGGGGCCACTGAAGCTTTCTTT. The chain has TRBV7-9 and TRBJ1-1; perhaps TRBD1 as D (6 bases). The CDR3 loop spans 15 amino acids. Germline CDR1 SEHNR, CDR2 FQNEAQ (reference sequence). Trimming cost V 5 bases and J 4 bases, with 17 bases left between them. The full variable domain, its missing parts supplied by reference TRBV7-9 and TRBJ1-1, is DTGVSQNPRHKITKRGQNVTFRCDPISEHNRLYWYRQTLGQGPEFLTYFQNEAQLEKSRLLSDRFSAERPKGSFSTLEIQRTEQGDSAMYLCASSANRMGATEAFFGQGTRLTVV.

This chain connects TRBV14 to TRBJ2-3; D not certain. The V gene's germline CDR1 is SGHDN and CDR2 FVKESK. Trimming cost V 4 bases and J 2 bases, with 10 bases left between them. The CDR3 totals 14 residues. The CDR3 region is CASSLVLFTDTQYF. For the CDR3, the DNA is TGTGCCAGCAGCCTTGTTCTATTCACAGATACGCAGTATTTT.

This clone has a handful of counts. The rearrangement joins TRBV5-1 to TRBJ2-2; D is perhaps TRBD2 (5 bases). The CDR3 loop spans 15 amino acids. Germline V lookup: CDR1 SGHRS, CDR2 YFSETQ. Between the trimmed V and J ends, which lost 1 base and 4 bases, there was a span of 11 bases. The CDR3 nucleotides read TGCGCCAGCAGCTTGTACGGCGAGGGCACCGGGGAGCTGTTTTTT. Its translation: CASSLYGEGTGELFF.

The gene calls are TRBV3-1 (or the pseudogene TRBV3-2) and TRBJ1-2; D is possibly TRBD1 (5 bases). V lost 0 bases and J lost 5, with 13 bases in between. The CDR3 loop spans 15 amino acids. Per germline, CDR1 LGHDT and CDR2 YNNKEL (reference sequence). The CDR3: CASSQDWGGEYGYTF. CDR3 in DNA: TGTGCCAGCAGCCAAGATTGGGGGGGAGAATATGGCTACACCTTC.

This chain connects TRBV19 to TRBJ1-1; no clear D gene. CDR1 and CDR2 (germline): LNHDA, SQIVND (reference sequence). Between the trimmed V and J ends, which lost 7 bases and 4 bases, there was a span of 19 bases. CDR3 size: 15 residues. The CDR3 region is CASTPSRGLGTEAFF. CDR3 nucleotides: TGTGCCAGTACCCCCAGTAGAGGCCTGGGCACTGAAGCTTTCTTT.

This chain joins TRBV7-9 and TRBJ1-5; D call uncertain. The germline gives CDR1 SEHNR, CDR2 FQNEAQ (reference sequence). The V end lost 5 bases, the J end lost 3 bases, and 14 bases lay between the germline ends. This CDR3 has 15 amino acids. The CDR3 region is CASSEASSLNQPQHF. The CDR3 nucleotides read TGTGCCAGCAGCGAAGCTTCGAGCCTCAATCAGCCCCAGCATTTT.

V gene TRBV9 combines with J gene TRBJ2-2; 8 positions agree with TRBD2. V lost 4 bases to trimming and J lost 4 bases; unmatched junction nucleotides: 21. The CDR3 runs 20 residues. Germline CDR1 reads SGDLS; CDR2 reads YYNGEE. CDR3 loop: CASSPSPGGGIPYSTGELFF. Here the CDR3 DNA reads TGTGCCAGCAGCCCTAGCCCGGGGGGGGGAATCCCATATAGCACCGGGGAGCTGTTTTTT.

This chain links TRBV12-3 or TRBV12-4 with TRBJ2-7; 7 bases agree with TRBD1. The length of the CDR3 is 13 residues. The J segment lost 3 bases and the V segment lost 7 bases, leaving 6 bases of the junction unmatched. The CDR3 region has the DNA TGTGCCAGCACCCAGACAGGGTACTACGAGCAGTACTTC. It translates to CASTQTGYYEQYF.

The V call is TRBV28, the J call TRBJ1-1, with 8 bases identical to TRBD1. J was trimmed by 0 bases and V by 3 bases; bases with no gene match: 12. This CDR3 has 18 amino acids. Germline V gene data show CDR1 as MDHEN and CDR2 as SYDVKM. The CDR3 protein is CASSLWRRDRSLNTEAFF. CDR3 sequence (DNA): TGTGCCAGCAGTTTGTGGCGTCGGGACAGGTCCTTGAACACTGAAGCTTTCTTT.

DNA of the CDR3: TGTGCCAGCAGTCCCAAAAGACAGGGCCATGGCTACACCTTC. Translated, it gives CASSPKRQGHGYTF. J is TRBJ1-2 and V is TRBV7-9; 7 bases agree with TRBD1. The CDR3 consists of 14 residues. V was clipped by 6 bases and J by 6 bases; unmatched bases: 10. Germline CDR1 is SEHNR and CDR2 is FQNEAQ (reference sequence).

The chain couples TRBV5-1 to TRBJ1-6; a weak D match, TRBD1 (6 bases). Deletions cut 3 bases from V and 7 bases from J, with 14 bases between. This CDR3 is 15 amino acids long. CDR1 and CDR2 from the germline V gene are SGHRS and YFSETQ. The CDR3 nucleotides are TGCGCCAGCAGCTCAGCAGGGGTGAGGAATTCACCCCTCCACTTT. This encodes CASSSAGVRNSPLHF.

This chain links TRBV3-1 (or the pseudogene TRBV3-2) with TRBJ2-7; 7 bases agree with TRBD1. With V trimmed by 3 bases and J by 0 bases, 14 bases remained unmatched. The CDR3 sequence is 18 residues long. Germline lookup yields CDR1 LGHDT and CDR2 YNNKEL (reference sequence). For the CDR3, the DNA is TGTGCCAGCAGCCAGGAACCACTCGACAGGGAAGACTCCTACGAGCAGTACTTC. The encoded protein is CASSQEPLDREDSYEQYF.

The chain links TRBV28 to TRBJ1-5, with 10 bases identical to TRBD1. The CDR3 sequence is 13 residues long. Germline CDR1 MDHEN, CDR2 SYDVKM. Trimming cost V 6 bases and J 9 bases; bases outside gene matches: 5. The CDR3 region is CASSSGQGGPQHF. In DNA, the CDR3 is TGTGCCAGCAGCTCCGGACAGGGGGGGCCCCAGCATTTT. The variable domain in full, with the rest retrieved from reference TRBV28 and TRBJ1-5, is DVKVTQSSRYLVKRTGEKVFLECVQDMDHENMFWYRQDPGLGLRLIYFSYDVKMKEKGDIPEGYSVSREKKERFSLILESASTNQTSMYLCASSSGQGGPQHFGDGTRLSIL.

The rearrangement links TRBV10-2 to TRBJ1-5; D possibly corresponds to TRBD1 (6 bases). This CDR3 has 15 amino acids. The germline gives CDR1 WSHSY, CDR2 SAAADI. With 3 bases removed from V and 5 bases from J, the gap between germline ends came to 14 bases. CDR3 bases: TGCGCCAGCAGTGAAAACAGGGCTGAGGATCAGCCCCAGCATTTT. Translating it yields CASSENRAEDQPQHF.

V is TRBV7-2 and J is TRBJ2-2, with TRBD2 identical over 13 bases. This CDR3 contains 17 residues. Germline CDR1 reads SGHTA; CDR2 reads FQGNSA. The junction had 1 base not matched to a gene; V was cut back by 3 bases and J by 0 bases. In DNA form, the CDR3 reads TGTGCCAGCAGCTTGGGACTAGCGGGGTCGAACACCGGGGAGCTGTTTTTT. Protein: CASSLGLAGSNTGELFF.

CDR3 sequence reads: CASSRTGSDTQYF. CDR3 nucleotide sequence: TGCGCCAGCAGCAGGACAGGATCAGATACGCAGTATTTT. The chain carries TRBV5-1 and TRBJ2-3, with 7 bases lining up with TRBD1. V shed 4 bases and J 4 bases; nucleotides not matched to a gene: 3. Germline V gene sequence: CDR1 SGHRS, CDR2 YFSETQ. The CDR3 length is 13 residues. Together with reference TRBV5-1 and TRBJ2-3, the CDR3 gives the full variable domain: KAGVTQTPRYLIKTRGQQVTLSCSPISGHRSVSWYQQTPGQGLQFLFEYFSETQRNKGNFPGRFSGRQFSNSRSEMNVSTLELGDSALYLCASSRTGSDTQYFGPGTRLTVL.

The rearrangement links TRBV5-5 to TRBJ1-2; TRBD1 might be the D (5 bases). V was shortened by 4 bases and J by 6 bases, with 13 bases between the two germline ends. Germline values: CDR1 SGHKS, CDR2 YYEKEE (reference sequence). The CDR3 has 13 residues. CDR3 nucleotide sequence: TGTGCCAGCAGCCCGACCCCACAGGATGGCTACACCTTC. It encodes CASSPTPQDGYTF.

In this sample, this clone turned up once. The sample contains more than one DNA sequence encoding this CDR3. V gene TRBV5-4 combines with J gene TRBJ1-1; no firm D call. The CDR3 loop spans 13 amino acids. Looked up from germline, CDR1 is SGHNT and CDR2 is YYREEE (reference sequence). The V end was cut by 6 bases, the J end by 2 bases, with 11 bases between. Here the CDR3 DNA reads TGTGCCAGCACCCCGGGGAGAAACACTGAAGCTTTCTTT. Protein product: CASTPGRNTEAFF.

The chain joins TRBV18 to TRBJ2-7; tentatively, D is TRBD2 (6 bases). The germline V gene encodes CDR1 KGHSH and CDR2 LQKENI. Deletions cut 0 bases from V and 2 bases from J, with 8 bases between. The CDR3 is 14 residues long. The CDR3, as DNA: TGTGCCAGCTCACCACCGCCGGGAGCCTACGAGCAGTACTTC. This translates into CASSPPPGAYEQYF.

The chain employs TRBV11-1 and TRBJ2-3; a weak D match, TRBD2 (6 bases). This CDR3 comprises 16 residues. The germline CDR1 and CDR2 sequences are SGHAT and FQDESV (reference sequence). The V end lost 1 base, the J end lost 4 bases, and 15 bases lay between the germline ends. CDR3 DNA sequence: TGTGCCAGCAGCTTAGTCCCGGGAGCCCCCCCAGATACGCAGTATTTT. It yields the protein CASSLVPGAPPDTQYF.

The rearrangement links TRBV15 to TRBJ1-2, with a tentative D call TRBD1 (5 bases). The germline V and J ends were trimmed by 0 bases and 0 bases, with 8 bases remaining between them. The length of the CDR3 is 15 residues. The germline CDR1 and CDR2 sequences are LNHNV and YYDKDF (reference sequence). CDR3 residues: CATSRDKQANYGYTF. The DNA for the CDR3 is TGTGCCACCAGCAGAGATAAACAGGCTAACTATGGCTACACCTTC.

The V and J genes are TRBV28 and TRBJ2-7; D gene unclear. CDR1 and CDR2 (germline): MDHEN, SYDVKM. Trimming removed 5 bases from V and 3 bases from J, with 17 bases in between. This CDR3 comprises 15 residues. CDR3 DNA sequence: TGTGCCAGCAGTCCCGGTGGAAGAGGATTCTACGAGCAGTACTTC. It encodes CASSPGGRGFYEQYF. The full variable domain, in which reference TRBV28 and TRBJ2-7 provide the parts outside the CDR3, is DVKVTQSSRYLVKRTGEKVFLECVQDMDHENMFWYRQDPGLGLRLIYFSYDVKMKEKGDIPEGYSVSREKKERFSLILESASTNQTSMYLCASSPGGRGFYEQYFGPGTRLTVT.

This chain joins TRBV5-4 and TRBJ2-7; the D gene is possibly TRBD1 (5 bases). The V end was cut by 4 bases, the J end by 5 bases, with 10 bases between. Germline CDR1 and CDR2: SGHNT and YYREEE (reference sequence). The CDR3 has 12 residues. The DNA of the CDR3 is TGTGCCAGCAGCCTGGACATCCACGAGCAGTACTTC. Protein sequence: CASSLDIHEQYF.